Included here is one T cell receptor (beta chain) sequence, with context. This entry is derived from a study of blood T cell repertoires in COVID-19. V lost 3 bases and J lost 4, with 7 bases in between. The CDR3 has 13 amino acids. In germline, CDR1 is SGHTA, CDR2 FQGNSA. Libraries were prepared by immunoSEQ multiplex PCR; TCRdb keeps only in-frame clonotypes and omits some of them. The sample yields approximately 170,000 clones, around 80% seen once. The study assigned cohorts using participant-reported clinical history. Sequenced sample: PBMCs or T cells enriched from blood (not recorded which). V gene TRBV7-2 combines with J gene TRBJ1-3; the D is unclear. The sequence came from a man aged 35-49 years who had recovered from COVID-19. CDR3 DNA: TGTGCCAGCAGCTTCCTCTCCGGAAACACCATATATTTT. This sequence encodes CASSFLSGNTIYF.